In this sample, the clone carrying this T cell receptor beta chain turned up many times. Its antigen is currently unknown. The sample is drawn from a study of CD8 T cells in ankylosing spondylitis. Overall study results and limits: There was a TCR beta motif, made of several highly homologous variants, that appeared characteristic of ankylosing spondylitis blood. Reports say disease-linked clones showed up significantly more in matched ankylosing spondylitis synovial fluid. Both synovial fluid and blood in reactive arthritis had previously been reported to carry some motif variants.

The CDR3 sequence is 14 residues long. The germline CDR1 and CDR2 sequences are MNHNS and SASEGT. V was shortened by 3 bases and J by 7 bases, with 13 bases between the two germline ends. As the method for making TCR beta libraries, quantitative 5'-RACE with molecular barcodes was used. Using its own MiXCR run on the 5' RACE reads, TCRdb lists one record per CDR3 protein. This table holds around 130,000 distinct CDR3 sequences, roughly a tenth found once. This clonotype was sampled from a male donor with ankylosing spondylitis or in good health (not recorded which). This sequence joins TRBV6-1 and TRBJ1-5, with D possibly matching TRBD1 (6 bases). Sequenced input: blood, either unsorted or a sorted T cell fraction (not recorded which). CDR3 sequence reads: CASSDRGLGQPQHF. CDR3 in DNA: TGTGCCAGCAGTGACAGGGGCTTAGGCCAGCCCCAGCATTTT.